The rows below give T cell receptor beta chains drawn from one sample of a study of T-cell memory formation after mild COVID-19. TCRdb re-derived calls from the 5' RACE reads in MiXCR, one entry per CDR3 protein. The sample lists around 300,000 distinct CDR3 sequences, roughly 15% occurring once. Material for sequencing was PBMCs or a T cell subset sorted from them (not recorded which). The receptors originated from a man aged 18 to 29 who had mild COVID-19 (a few samples of this study predate the infection). Cell type and time point are not known. Each CDR3 is given with its conserved first and last residue. A D gene is named only where the DNA matches it firmly. The size of a clone is reported for some rows only, either as once, few or many, or as a class for expanded clones.

j_call	v_call	d_call	clone_size	cdr3_nt	cdr3_aa
TRBJ2-1	TRBV6-5	NA	NA	TGTGCCAGCAGTTACTCGTCTAGTAAAGATGAGCAGTTCTTC	CASSYSSSKDEQFF
TRBJ1-5	TRBV6-4	NA	few	TGTGCCAGATTAAGGACATCAGATAGCAATCAGCCCCAGCATTTT	CARLRTSDSNQPQHF
TRBJ1-5	TRBV7-2	TRBD1	NA	TGTGCCAGCAGCCAGGGGGCGGGCAATCAGCCCCAGCATTTT	CASSQGAGNQPQHF
TRBJ1-2	TRBV9	NA	NA	TGTGCCAGCAGCGTAAGTGACAGGCTAAGTGGCTACACCTTC	CASSVSDRLSGYTF
TRBJ1-2	TRBV25-1	NA	NA	TGTGCCAGCAGTGAGTTACGCTATGGCTACACCTTC	CASSELRYGYTF
TRBJ1-3	TRBV5-1	NA	NA	TGCGCCAGCAGCTTGGGACCCAACTCTGGAAACACCATATATTTT	CASSLGPNSGNTIYF
TRBJ2-3	TRBV5-1	NA	many	TGCGCCAGCAGCTTGAGTCGAGGGGCAGATACGCAGTATTTT	CASSLSRGADTQYF
TRBJ2-1	TRBV7-2	TRBD2	many	TGTGCCAGCAGCCCGACTAGCGGGGGGCCGGGTGAGCAGTTCTTC	CASSPTSGGPGEQFF
TRBJ2-1	TRBV4-1	NA	NA	TGCGCCAGCAGCCAAGGAACTAGCTCCGATGAGCAGTTCTTC	CASSQGTSSDEQFF
TRBJ2-7	TRBV7-9	NA	NA	TGTGCCAGCAGCTATCGCAGGTCCCCCTACGAGCAGTACTTC	CASSYRRSPYEQYF
TRBJ2-1	TRBV3-1	NA	few	TGTGCCAGCAGCCAAGAGTGGGCGACCTACAATGAGCAGTTCTTC	CASSQEWATYNEQFF